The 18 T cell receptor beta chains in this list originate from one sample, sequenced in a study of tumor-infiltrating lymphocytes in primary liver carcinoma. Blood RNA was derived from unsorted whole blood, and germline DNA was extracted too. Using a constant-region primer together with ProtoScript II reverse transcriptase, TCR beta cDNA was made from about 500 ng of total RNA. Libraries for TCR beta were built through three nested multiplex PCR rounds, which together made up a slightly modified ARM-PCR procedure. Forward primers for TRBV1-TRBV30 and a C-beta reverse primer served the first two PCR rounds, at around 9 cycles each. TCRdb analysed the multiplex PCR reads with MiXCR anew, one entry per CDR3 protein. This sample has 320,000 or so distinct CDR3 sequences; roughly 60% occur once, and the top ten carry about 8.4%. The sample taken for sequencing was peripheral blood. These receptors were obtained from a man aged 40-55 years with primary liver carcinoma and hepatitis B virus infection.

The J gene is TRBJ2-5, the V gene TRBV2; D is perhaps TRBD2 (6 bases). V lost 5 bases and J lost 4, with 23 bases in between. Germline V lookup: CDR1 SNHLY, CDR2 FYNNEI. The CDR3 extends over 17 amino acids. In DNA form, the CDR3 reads TGTGCCAGCAGTAGAGGCGGGGAACTTAGGAGGGCAGAGACCCAGTACTTC. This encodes CASSRGGELRRAETQYF.

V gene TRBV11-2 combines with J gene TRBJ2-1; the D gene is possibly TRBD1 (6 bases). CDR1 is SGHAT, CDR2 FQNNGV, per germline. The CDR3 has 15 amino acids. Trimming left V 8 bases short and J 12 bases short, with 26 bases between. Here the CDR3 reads CASDFAGMGAVGQFF. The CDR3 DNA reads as TGTGCCAGCGACTTTGCAGGGATGGGGGCTGTTGGGCAGTTCTTC.

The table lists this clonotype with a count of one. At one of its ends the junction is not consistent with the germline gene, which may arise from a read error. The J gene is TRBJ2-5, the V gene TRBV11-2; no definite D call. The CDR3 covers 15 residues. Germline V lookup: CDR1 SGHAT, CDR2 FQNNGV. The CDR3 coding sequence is TGTACCAGCAGCACCGTCGGGCTAGTCCCAGAGAGCCAGTACTTC. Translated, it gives CTSSTVGLVPESQYF.

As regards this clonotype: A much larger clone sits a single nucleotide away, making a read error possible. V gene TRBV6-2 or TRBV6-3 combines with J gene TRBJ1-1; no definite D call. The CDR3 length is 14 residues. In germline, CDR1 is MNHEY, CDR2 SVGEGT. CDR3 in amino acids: CASNPGNMNTEASF. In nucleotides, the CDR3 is TGTGCCAGCAATCCAGGCAACATGAACACTGAAGCTTCCTTT.

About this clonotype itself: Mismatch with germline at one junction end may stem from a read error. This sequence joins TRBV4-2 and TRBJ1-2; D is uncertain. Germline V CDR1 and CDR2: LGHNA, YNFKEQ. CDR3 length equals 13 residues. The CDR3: CASSPTDSYGYIF. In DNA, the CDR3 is TGTGCCAGCAGCCCGACTGACTCCTATGGCTACATCTTC.

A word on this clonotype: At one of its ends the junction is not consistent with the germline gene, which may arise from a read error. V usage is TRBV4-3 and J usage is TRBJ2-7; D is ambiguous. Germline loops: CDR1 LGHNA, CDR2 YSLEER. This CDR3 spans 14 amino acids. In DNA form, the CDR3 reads TGCACCAGCAGCCAAGCAGCCACTTCCTACGAACAGTACTTC. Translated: CTSSQAATSYEQYF.

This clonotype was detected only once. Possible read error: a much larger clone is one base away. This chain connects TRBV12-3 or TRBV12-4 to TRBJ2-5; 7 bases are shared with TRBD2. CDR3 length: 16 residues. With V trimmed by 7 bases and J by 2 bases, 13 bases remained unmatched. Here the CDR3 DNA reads TGTGCCAGCATCCCTGCGGGACTACCGGGACAAGAGACCCAGTACTTC. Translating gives CASIPAGLPGQETQYF.

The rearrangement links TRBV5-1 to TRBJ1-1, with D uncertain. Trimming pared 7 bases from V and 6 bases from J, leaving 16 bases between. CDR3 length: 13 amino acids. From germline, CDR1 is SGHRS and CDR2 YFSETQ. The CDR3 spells CASGWVAAAEAFF. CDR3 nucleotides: TGCGCCAGCGGCTGGGTGGCGGCCGCTGAAGCTTTCTTT.

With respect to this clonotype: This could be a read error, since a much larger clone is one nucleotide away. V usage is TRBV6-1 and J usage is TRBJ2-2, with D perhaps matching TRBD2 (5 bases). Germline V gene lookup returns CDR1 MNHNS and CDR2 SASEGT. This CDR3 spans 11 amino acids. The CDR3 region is CASYYTGKLFF. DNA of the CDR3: TGTGCCAGCTACTACACCGGGAAGCTGTTTTTT.

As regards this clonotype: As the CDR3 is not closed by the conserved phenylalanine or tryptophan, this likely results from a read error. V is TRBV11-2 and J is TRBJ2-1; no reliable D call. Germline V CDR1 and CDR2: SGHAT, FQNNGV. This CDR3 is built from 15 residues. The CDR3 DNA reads TGTGCCAGCAGCTCGCTAACGGGCTCCCACAATGAGCAGTTCCTC. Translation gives CASSSLTGSHNEQFL.

The CDR3 spells CALYTGGAYSGANVLTF. The CDR3 DNA sequence: TGTGCCTTGTACACAGGGGGCGCTTACTCTGGGGCCAACGTCCTGACTTTC. The chain employs TRBV30 and TRBJ2-6; 9 bases are a match to TRBD1. V shed 7 bases, J shed 0 bases, and the junction held 10 bases outside the gene matches. In germline, CDR1 is GTSNPN, CDR2 SVGIG (reference sequence). The CDR3 consists of 17 residues.

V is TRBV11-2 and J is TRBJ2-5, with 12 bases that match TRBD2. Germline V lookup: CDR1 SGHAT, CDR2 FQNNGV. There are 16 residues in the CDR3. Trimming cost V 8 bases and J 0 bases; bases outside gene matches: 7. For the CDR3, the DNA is TGTGCCAGCGACTTAGGACTAGCGGGGAACCAAGAGACCCAGTACTTC. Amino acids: CASDLGLAGNQETQYF.

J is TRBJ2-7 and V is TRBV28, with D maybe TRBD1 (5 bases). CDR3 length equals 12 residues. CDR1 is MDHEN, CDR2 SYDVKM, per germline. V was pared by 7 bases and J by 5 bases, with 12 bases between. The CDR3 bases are TGTGCCAGCACCACCCAAGGGGACGAGCAGTACTTC. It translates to CASTTQGDEQYF.

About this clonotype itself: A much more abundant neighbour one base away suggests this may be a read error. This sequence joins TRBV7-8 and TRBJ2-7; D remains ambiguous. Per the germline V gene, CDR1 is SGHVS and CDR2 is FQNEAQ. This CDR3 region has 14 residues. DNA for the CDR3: TGTCCCAGCAGCTTAGTTGGGGTTAGATACGAGCAGTACTTC. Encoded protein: CPSSLVGVRYEQYF.

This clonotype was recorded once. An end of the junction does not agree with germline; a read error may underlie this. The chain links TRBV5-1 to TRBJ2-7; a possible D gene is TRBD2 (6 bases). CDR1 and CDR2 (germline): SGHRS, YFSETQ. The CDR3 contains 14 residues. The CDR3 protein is CAISLGSGEYEQYF. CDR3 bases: TGCGCCATCAGCTTGGGTTCGGGAGAATACGAGCAGTACTTC.

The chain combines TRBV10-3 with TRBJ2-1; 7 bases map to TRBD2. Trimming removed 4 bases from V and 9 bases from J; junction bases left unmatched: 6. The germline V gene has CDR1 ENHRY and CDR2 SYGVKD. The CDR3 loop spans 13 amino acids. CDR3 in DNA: TGTGCCATCAGTGGCGGGAGTTTCGGTGAGCAGTTCTTC. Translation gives CAISGGSFGEQFF.

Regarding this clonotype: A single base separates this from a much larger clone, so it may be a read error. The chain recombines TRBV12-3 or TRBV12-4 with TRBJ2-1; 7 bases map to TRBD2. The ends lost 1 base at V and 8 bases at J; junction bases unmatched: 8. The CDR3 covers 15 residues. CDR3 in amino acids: CASSLVGGLADEQFF. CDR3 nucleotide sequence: TGTGCCAGCAGTTTAGTGGGAGGGCTCGCCGATGAGCAGTTCTTC.

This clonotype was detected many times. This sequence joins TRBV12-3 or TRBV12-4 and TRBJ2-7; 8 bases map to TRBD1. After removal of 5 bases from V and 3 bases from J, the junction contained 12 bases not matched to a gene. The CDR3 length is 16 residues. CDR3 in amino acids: CASSTGRDRTIYEQYF. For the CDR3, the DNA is TGTGCCAGCAGTACCGGAAGGGACAGGACTATCTACGAGCAGTACTTC.